This is a list of T cell receptor beta chains from one sample in a study of OX40 agonist ivuxolimab in advanced cancers. TCRdb keeps only in-frame clones here, not all; method: immunoSEQ multiplex PCR. The sample contains roughly 62,000 clones, 70% to 90% of which appear only once. The sequenced sample was CD4+ or CD8+ T cells sorted from blood, obtained in a trial of the OX40 agonist ivuxolimab. The source of these receptors is an adult with an advanced solid tumor such as melanoma, head and neck, liver or kidney cancer. The CDR3 runs from the conserved cysteine through the conserved F or W. Fields, in order: V gene, J gene, D gene, clone size, CDR3 protein, CDR3 DNA. D genes are given only for firm matches. Clone size is not always given. Where it is, it says once, few, many or a class for expanded clones.

TRBV6-1	TRBJ2-3	NA	NA	CASSELSALDGDTQYF	TGTGCCAGCAGTGAATTAAGCGCCTTAGACGGAGATACGCAGTATTTT
TRBV11-3	TRBJ2-7	TRBD2	NA	CASSLAGAREQYF	TGTGCCAGCAGCCTAGCGGGAGCCCGGGAGCAGTACTTC
TRBV14	TRBJ2-1	NA	NA	CATRTTGTSNEQFF	TGTGCCACCCGCACCACCGGGACAAGCAATGAGCAGTTCTTC
TRBV28	TRBJ2-1	NA	NA	CASSRLGLRTNSYHYNEQFF	TGTGCCAGCAGTCGGCTGGGTTTGCGAACGAATAGTTATCACTACAATGAGCAGTTCTTC
TRBV28	TRBJ1-4	TRBD1	NA	CAIRAGRGLANEKLFF	TGTGCCATCCGGGCAGGCAGGGGGCTTGCTAATGAAAAACTGTTTTTT
TRBV28	TRBJ2-7	NA	NA	CASSLETGATLYEQYF	TGTGCCAGCAGTTTGGAGACCGGGGCCACCCTCTACGAGCAGTACTTC
TRBV4-1	TRBJ2-5	NA	few	CASSHAAGTQYF	TGCGCCAGCAGCCATGCCGCCGGGACCCAGTACTTC
TRBV5-1	TRBJ2-5	TRBD2	NA	CASSAGTSGIGSQETQYF	TGCGCCAGCAGCGCGGGGACTAGCGGGATTGGGTCCCAAGAGACCCAGTACTTC
TRBV7-8	TRBJ1-2	NA	once	CASSLGWDGYTF	TGTGCCAGCAGCTTAGGGTGGGATGGCTACACCTTC
TRBV10-1	TRBJ2-1	TRBD2	NA	CASRKLAGKYNEQFF	TGCGCCAGCAGAAAACTAGCGGGAAAATACAATGAGCAGTTCTTC
TRBV11-3	TRBJ1-1	TRBD1	NA	CASSVDRGLGDWGTEAFF	TGTGCCAGCAGCGTTGACAGGGGACTAGGAGACTGGGGCACTGAAGCTTTCTTT
TRBV10-1	TRBJ2-1	TRBD2	NA	CASSESPGGGNEQFF	TGCGCCAGCAGTGAGTCGCCGGGAGGGGGCAATGAGCAGTTCTTC
TRBV27	TRBJ2-5	NA	NA	CASAGPGGGAFRETQYF	TGTGCCAGCGCCGGACCGGGAGGGGGCGCTTTCCGGGAGACCCAGTACTTC
TRBV28	TRBJ2-7	TRBD2	NA	CASSFPRTSGYEQYF	TGTGCCAGCAGTTTCCCACGGACTAGTGGCTACGAGCAGTACTTC
TRBV11-2	TRBJ2-4	NA	NA	CASSLVRGSWNIQYF	TGTGCCAGCAGCTTAGTCAGGGGAAGTTGGAACATTCAGTACTTC
TRBV5-1	TRBJ2-2	NA	NA	CASSLGSGELFF	TGCGCCAGCAGCTTAGGTAGCGGGGAGCTGTTTTTT
TRBV11-2	TRBJ1-5	NA	NA	CASRPDRDSNQPQHF	TGTGCCAGCAGGCCCGACAGAGATAGCAATCAGCCCCAGCATTTT
TRBV19	TRBJ2-3	TRBD2	few	CASSPSPGLAGITDTQYF	TGTGCCAGTAGTCCCAGCCCGGGACTAGCGGGAATCACAGATACGCAGTATTTT
TRBV12-5	TRBJ1-1	NA	few	CASGHFWMNTEAFF	TGTGCTAGTGGTCATTTCTGGATGAACACTGAAGCTTTCTTT
TRBV9	TRBJ2-5	NA	NA	CASSVAGEYQETQYF	TGTGCCAGCAGCGTAGCTGGGGAGTACCAAGAGACCCAGTACTTC
TRBV11-3	TRBJ2-7	TRBD1	NA	CASSPTGGTYEQYF	TGTGCCAGCAGCCCGACAGGGGGTACCTACGAGCAGTACTTC
TRBV5-5	TRBJ2-2	NA	NA	CASSPGLLTGELFF	TGTGCCAGCAGCCCGGGACTCCTCACCGGGGAGCTGTTTTTT